The entry below describes one T cell receptor (beta chain). These data belong to a study of technical replicates of blood from several donors. The CDR3 contains 15 residues. Trimming took 2 bases from V and 2 from J; bases not matched to a gene: 3. Looked up from germline, CDR1 is MNHEY and CDR2 is SVGAGI. Produced via immunoSEQ multiplex PCR; TCRdb's table is partial and in-frame only. The sample lists roughly 70,000 clones, roughly 93% occurring once. The chain has TRBV6-5 and TRBJ2-1; 7 positions agree with TRBD2. Specimen: T cells isolated from PBMCs. The clonotype was recovered from a human donor in good health. For the CDR3, the DNA is TGTGCCAGCAGTTACGCGGGGGTTACCTACAATGAGCAGTTCTTC. Translated, it gives CASSYAGVTYNEQFF.